This TCR beta chain appears in the sequencing data of a study of T cell changes during pregnancy in multiple sclerosis. Profiled with immunoSEQ multiplex PCR; TCRdb holds only in-frame clones, not every one. The sample includes 50,000 to 65,000 clones, about 91% of them seen just once. V was cut by 4 bases and J by 3 bases, with 16 bases left in between. Germline CDR1 and CDR2: SGHNT and YYREEE (reference sequence). The CDR3 totals 15 residues. Sample: peripheral blood, taken in the first trimester of pregnancy. The sequence came from a female donor with multiple sclerosis, enrolled in a pregnancy study. V usage is TRBV5-4 and J usage is TRBJ1-2, with D perhaps TRBD1 (6 bases). DNA of the CDR3: TGTGCCAGCAGCCTGGGGGGGCGCCAGGACTATGGCTACACCTTC. This sequence encodes CASSLGGRQDYGYTF.